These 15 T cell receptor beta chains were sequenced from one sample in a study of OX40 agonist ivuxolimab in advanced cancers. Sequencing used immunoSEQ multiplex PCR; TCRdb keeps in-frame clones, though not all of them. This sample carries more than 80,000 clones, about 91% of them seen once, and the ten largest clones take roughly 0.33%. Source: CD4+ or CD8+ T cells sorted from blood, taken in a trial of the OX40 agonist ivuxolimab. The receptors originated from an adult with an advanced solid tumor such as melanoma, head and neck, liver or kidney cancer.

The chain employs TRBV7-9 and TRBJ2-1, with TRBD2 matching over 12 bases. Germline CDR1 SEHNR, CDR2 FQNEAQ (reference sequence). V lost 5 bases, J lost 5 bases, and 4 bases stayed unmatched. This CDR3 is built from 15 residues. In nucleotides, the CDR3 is TGTGCCAGCAGCCAAAGGACTAGCGGGAACAATGAGCAGTTCTTC. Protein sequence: CASSQRTSGNNEQFF.

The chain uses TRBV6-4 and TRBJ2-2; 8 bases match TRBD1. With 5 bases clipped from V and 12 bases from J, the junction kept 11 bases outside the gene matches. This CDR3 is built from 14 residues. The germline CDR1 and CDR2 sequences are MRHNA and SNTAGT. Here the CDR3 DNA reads TGTGCCAGCAGTCCCTCCTCCGGACAGGGAAAGCTGTTTTTT. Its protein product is CASSPSSGQGKLFF.

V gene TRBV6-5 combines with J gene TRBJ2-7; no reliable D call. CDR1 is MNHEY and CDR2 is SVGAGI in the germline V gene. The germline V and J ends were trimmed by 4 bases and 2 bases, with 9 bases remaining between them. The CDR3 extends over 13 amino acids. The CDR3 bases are TGTGCCAGCAGTTCCCTTGCGACCTACGAGCAGTACTTC. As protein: CASSSLATYEQYF.

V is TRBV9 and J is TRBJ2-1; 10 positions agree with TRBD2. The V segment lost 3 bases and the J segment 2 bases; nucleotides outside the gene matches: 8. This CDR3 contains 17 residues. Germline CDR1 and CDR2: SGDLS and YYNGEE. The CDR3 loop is CASSDASGRGTYNEQFF. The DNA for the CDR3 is TGTGCCAGCAGCGACGCGAGCGGGAGGGGAACCTACAATGAGCAGTTCTTC.

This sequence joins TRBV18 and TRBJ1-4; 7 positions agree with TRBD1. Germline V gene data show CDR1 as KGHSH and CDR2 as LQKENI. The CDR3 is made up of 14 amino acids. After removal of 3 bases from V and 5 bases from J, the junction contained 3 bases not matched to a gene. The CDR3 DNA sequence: TGTGCCAGCTCACCGGGCAGGGGGAATGAAAAACTGTTTTTT. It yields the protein CASSPGRGNEKLFF.

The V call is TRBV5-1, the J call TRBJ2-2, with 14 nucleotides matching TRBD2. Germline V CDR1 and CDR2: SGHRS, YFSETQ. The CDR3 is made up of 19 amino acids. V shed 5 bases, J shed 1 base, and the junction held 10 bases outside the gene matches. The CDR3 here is CASRSPGLAGERNTGELFF. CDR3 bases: TGCGCCAGCAGATCCCCGGGACTAGCGGGAGAAAGGAACACCGGGGAGCTGTTTTTT. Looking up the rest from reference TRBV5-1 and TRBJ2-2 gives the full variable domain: KAGVTQTPRYLIKTRGQQVTLSCSPISGHRSVSWYQQTPGQGLQFLFEYFSETQRNKGNFPGRFSGRQFSNSRSEMNVSTLELGDSALYLCASRSPGLAGERNTGELFFGEGSRLTVL.

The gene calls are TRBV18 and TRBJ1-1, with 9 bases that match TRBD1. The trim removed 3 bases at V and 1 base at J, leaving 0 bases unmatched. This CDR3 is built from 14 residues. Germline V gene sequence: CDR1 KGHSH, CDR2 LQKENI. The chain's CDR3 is CASSPGQGNTEAFF. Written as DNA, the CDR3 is TGTGCCAGCTCACCGGGACAGGGGAACACTGAAGCTTTCTTT.

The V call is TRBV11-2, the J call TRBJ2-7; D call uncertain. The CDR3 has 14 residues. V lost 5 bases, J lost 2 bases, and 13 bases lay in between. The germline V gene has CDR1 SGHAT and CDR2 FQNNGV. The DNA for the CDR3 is TGTGCCAGCAGCCTCGGGCAGGAACCCTACGAGCAGTACTTC. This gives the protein CASSLGQEPYEQYF.

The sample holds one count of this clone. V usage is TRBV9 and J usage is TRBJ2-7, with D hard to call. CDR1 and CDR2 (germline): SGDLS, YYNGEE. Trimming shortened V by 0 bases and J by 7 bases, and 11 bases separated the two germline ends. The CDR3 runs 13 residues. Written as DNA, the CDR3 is TGTGCCAGCAGCGTAGGAGTAGTAGAAGAGCAGTACTTC. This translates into CASSVGVVEEQYF.

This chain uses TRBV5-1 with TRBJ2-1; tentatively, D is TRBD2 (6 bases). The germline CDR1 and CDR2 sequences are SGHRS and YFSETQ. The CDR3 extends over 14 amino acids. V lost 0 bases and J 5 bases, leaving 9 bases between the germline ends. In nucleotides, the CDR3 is TGCGCCAGCAGCTTGGCTAGCGCCAACAATGAGCAGTTCTTC. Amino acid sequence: CASSLASANNEQFF. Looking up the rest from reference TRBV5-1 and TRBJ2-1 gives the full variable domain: KAGVTQTPRYLIKTRGQQVTLSCSPISGHRSVSWYQQTPGQGLQFLFEYFSETQRNKGNFPGRFSGRQFSNSRSEMNVSTLELGDSALYLCASSLASANNEQFFGPGTRLTVL.

The CDR3 nucleotides read TGTGCCAGCAGCGTAGCACAGGGACAGCCCCAGCATTTT. Translation: CASSVAQGQPQHF. The V call is TRBV9, the J call TRBJ1-5; tentative D call: TRBD1 (6 bases). V lost 0 bases and J lost 7, with 8 bases in between. Germline CDR1 and CDR2: SGDLS and YYNGEE. This CDR3 has 13 residues. Full variable domain (outside the CDR3, taken from reference TRBV9 and TRBJ1-5): DSGVTQTPKHLITATGQRVTLRCSPRSGDLSVYWYQQSLDQGLQFLIQYYNGEERAKGNILERFSAQQFPDLHSELNLSSLELGDSALYFCASSVAQGQPQHFGDGTRLSIL.

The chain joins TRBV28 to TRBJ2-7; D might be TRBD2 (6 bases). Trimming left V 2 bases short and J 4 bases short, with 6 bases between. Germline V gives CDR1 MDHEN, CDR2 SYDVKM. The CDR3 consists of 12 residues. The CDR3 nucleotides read TGTGCCAGCAGTTTACGGGAGTACGAGCAGTACTTC. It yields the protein CASSLREYEQYF.

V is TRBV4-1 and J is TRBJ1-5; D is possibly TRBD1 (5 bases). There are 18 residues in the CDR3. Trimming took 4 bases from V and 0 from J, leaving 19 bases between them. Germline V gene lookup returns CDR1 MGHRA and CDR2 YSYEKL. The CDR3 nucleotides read TGCGCCAGCAGCCTACGTCCGACAGAGTTAAATAGCAATCAGCCCCAGCATTTT. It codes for CASSLRPTELNSNQPQHF.

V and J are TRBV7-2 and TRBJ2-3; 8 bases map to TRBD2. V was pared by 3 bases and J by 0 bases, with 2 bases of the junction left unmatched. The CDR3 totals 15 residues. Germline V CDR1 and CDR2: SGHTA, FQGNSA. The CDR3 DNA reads TGTGCCAGCAGCTTCGGCGGGAGGAGCACAGATACGCAGTATTTT. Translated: CASSFGGRSTDTQYF.

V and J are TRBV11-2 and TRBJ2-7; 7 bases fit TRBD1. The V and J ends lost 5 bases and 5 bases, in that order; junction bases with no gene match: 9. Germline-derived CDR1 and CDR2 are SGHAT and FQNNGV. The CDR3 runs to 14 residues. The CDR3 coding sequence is TGTGCCAGCAGCGCCTGGGACAGATCTGACGAGCAGTACTTC. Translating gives CASSAWDRSDEQYF.